A selection of T cell receptor beta chains follows, all from one sample in a study of CD8 T cells in Susac syndrome. Each CDR3 protein is one row after TCRdb ran MiXCR on the immunoSEQ multiplex PCR reads. The table shows about 150,000 distinct CDR3 sequences, with approximately 96% occurring only once. The material sequenced was CD4+ T cells from PBMCs. The receptors were sampled from a human donor with Susac syndrome. CDR3s include the opening cysteine and the closing phenylalanine or tryptophan.

v_call,cdr3_aa
TRBV11-2,CASRQGLALKSEQFF
TRBV6-1,CASGKGQTEETQYF
TRBV7-9,CASSPDTAQGEKLFF
TRBV15,CATSPRTGGLEQFF
TRBV15,CATSRVPSETQYF
TRBV5-6,CASSGGTRVGGETQYF
TRBV7-8,CASSLGGRDSPLHF
TRBV29-1,CSVVWQSTDTQYF
TRBV5-6,CASSLRGGNQPQHF
TRBV20-1,CSAGSRDTQYF
TRBV5-1,CASSLGGNEQFF
TRBV29-1,CSAREETQYF
TRBV20-1,CSARKQGDGNSPLHF
TRBV7-2,CASSPTSGSSYEQYF
TRBV4-1,CASSPELDRALGYTF
TRBV21-1,CAPRDTDTQYF
TRBV7-2,CASSLRGRNTEAFF
TRBV19,CASSYRATNTGELFF
TRBV11-3,CASSPLRTGELFF
TRBV9,CASSPQQGREDTQYF
TRBV29-1,CSVARGGLNEKLFF
TRBV7-3,CASSPPGQRILDTEAFF
TRBV2,CASSNTGDSNQPQHF
TRBV20-1,CSERRGSTDTQYF
TRBV19,CASSPTGQNIQYF
TRBV9,CASSVAEGYGYTF
TRBV5-1,CASSPPTASYEQYF
TRBV19,CASTPTGNTEAFF
TRBV7-7,CASSFRYGSQETQYF
TRBV2,CASCPYGANVLTF
TRBV5-1,CASSLNLPLDGYTF
TRBV7-6,CASSLVSPGELFF
TRBV23-1,CASSQSWVSANTGELFF
TRBV5-6,CASSFQRGAHTYEQYF
TRBV5-4,CASSPGTGLSGNTIYF
TRBV7-2,CASSSQPGLLDEQFF
TRBV20-1,CSAQGHSYEQYF
TRBV3-1,CASSQENAQPQHF
TRBV3-1,CASCQEETQYF